Listed here are 4 T cell receptor beta chains from one sample, sequenced in a study of blood T cell repertoires in COVID-19 (dated by TCRdb to 2020 to 2021). Libraries were made using the immunoSEQ multiplex PCR assay. TCRdb retrieved this table from immuneACCESS and kept in-frame rearrangements only. Not all clones are present; in checked studies, unresolved V genes account for under half, and no reason is known for the remainder. Here the sample has approximately 270,000 clones; 89% occur a single time. The ten most abundant clones make up approximately 2% of the sample. Sequenced input: peripheral blood. These receptors were obtained from a middle-aged man with acute or convalescent COVID-19.

This clone occurred a few times. The chain is built from TRBV12-3 or TRBV12-4 and TRBJ1-2, with D maybe TRBD1 (6 bases). The CDR3 is made up of 12 amino acids. V was shortened by 5 bases and J by 13 bases, with 17 bases between the two germline ends. The CDR3 protein is CASSPSTGRRTF. CDR3 nucleotides: TGTGCCAGCAGTCCAAGCACAGGGCGCCGCACCTTC.

The chain links TRBV27 to TRBJ2-7; 7 nucleotides line up with TRBD2. This CDR3 has 13 residues. The J segment lost 1 base and the V segment lost 3 bases, leaving 0 bases of the junction unmatched. Looked up from germline, CDR1 is MNHEY and CDR2 is SMNVEV (reference sequence). CDR3 sequence: CASSFGGSYEQYF. The CDR3 nucleotides are TGTGCCAGCAGTTTCGGGGGGTCCTACGAGCAGTACTTC.

The J gene is TRBJ2-7, the V gene TRBV11-2; TRBD1 matches 8 bases. With 6 bases clipped from V and 2 bases from J, the junction kept 6 bases outside the gene matches. The CDR3 is made up of 14 amino acids. The V gene's germline CDR1 is SGHAT and CDR2 FQNNGV. The CDR3 DNA follows: TGTGCCAGCAGTGTCGGGACAGGAGCCTACGAGCAGTACTTC. This translates into CASSVGTGAYEQYF. Based on the CDR3 plus reference TRBV11-2 and TRBJ2-7, the full variable domain is EAGVAQSPRYKIIEKRQSVAFWCNPISGHATLYWYQQILGQGPKLLIQFQNNGVVDDSQLPKDRFSAERLKGVDSTLKIQPAKLEDSAVYLCASSVGTGAYEQYFGPGTRLTVT.

This clone was picked up one time. This rearrangement joins TRBV7-3 to TRBJ2-7, with 11 bases aligning to TRBD1. Germline V gives CDR1 SGHTA, CDR2 FQGTGA. V dropped 5 bases and J dropped 5; count of bases not matched to a gene: 5. This CDR3 spans 14 amino acids. CDR3 nucleotides: TGTGCCAGCAGCACCGGGACAGGGGGTCACGAGCAGTACTTC. It codes for CASSTGTGGHEQYF.